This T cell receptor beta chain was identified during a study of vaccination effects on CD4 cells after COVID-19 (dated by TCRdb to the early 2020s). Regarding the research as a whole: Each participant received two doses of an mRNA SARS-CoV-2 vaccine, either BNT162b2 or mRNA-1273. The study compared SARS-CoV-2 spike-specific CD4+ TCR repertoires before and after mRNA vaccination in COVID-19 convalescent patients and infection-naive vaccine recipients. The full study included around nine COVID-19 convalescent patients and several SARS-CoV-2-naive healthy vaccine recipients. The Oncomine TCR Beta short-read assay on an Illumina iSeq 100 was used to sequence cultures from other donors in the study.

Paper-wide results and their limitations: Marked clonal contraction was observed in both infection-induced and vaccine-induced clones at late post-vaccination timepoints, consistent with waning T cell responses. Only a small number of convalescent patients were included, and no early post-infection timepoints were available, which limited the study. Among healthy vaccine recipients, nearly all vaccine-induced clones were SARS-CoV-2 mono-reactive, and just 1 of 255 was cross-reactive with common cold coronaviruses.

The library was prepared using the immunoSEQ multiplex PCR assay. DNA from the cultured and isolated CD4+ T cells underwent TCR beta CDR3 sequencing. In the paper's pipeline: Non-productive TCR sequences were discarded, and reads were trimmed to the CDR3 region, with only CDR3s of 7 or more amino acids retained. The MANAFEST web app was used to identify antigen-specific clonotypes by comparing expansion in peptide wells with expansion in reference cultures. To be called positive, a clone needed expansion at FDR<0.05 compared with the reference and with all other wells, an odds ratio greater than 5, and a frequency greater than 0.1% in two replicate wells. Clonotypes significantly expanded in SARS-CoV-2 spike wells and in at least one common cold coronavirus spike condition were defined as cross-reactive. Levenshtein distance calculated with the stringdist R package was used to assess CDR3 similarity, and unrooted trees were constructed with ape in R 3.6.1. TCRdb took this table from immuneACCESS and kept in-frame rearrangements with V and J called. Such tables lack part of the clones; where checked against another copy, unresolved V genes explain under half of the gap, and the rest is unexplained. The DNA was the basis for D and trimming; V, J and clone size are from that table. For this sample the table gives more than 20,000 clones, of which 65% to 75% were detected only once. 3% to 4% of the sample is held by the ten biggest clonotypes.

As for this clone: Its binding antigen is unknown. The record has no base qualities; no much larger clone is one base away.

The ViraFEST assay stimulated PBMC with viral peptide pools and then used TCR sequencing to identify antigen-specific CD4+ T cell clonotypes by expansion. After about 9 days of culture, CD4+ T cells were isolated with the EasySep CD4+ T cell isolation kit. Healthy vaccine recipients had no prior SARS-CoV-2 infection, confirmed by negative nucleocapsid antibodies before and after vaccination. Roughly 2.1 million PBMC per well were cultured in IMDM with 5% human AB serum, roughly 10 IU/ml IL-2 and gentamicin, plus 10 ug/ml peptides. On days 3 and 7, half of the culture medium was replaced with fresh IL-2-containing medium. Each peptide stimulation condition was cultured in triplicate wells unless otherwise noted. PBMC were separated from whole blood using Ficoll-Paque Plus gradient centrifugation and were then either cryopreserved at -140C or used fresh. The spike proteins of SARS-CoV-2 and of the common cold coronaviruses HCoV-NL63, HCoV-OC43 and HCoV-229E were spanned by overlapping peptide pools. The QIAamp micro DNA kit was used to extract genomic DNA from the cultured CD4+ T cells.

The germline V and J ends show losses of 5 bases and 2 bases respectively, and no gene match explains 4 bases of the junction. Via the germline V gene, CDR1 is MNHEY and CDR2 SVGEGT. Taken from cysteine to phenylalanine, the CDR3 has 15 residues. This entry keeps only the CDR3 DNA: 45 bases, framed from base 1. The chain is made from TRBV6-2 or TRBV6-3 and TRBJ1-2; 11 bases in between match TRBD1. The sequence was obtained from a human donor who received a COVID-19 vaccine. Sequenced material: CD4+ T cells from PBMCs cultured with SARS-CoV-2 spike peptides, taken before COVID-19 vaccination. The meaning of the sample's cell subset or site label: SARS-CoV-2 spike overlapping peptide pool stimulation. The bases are TGTGCCAGCAGTCGGACAGGGGGCGCGAACTATGGCTACACCTTC. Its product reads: CASSRTGGANYGYTF.